The sequence of this TCR beta chain was determined in a study of T cells in Graves' hyperthyroidism and ophthalmopathy. From RNA transcripts, TCR beta CDR3 regions were amplified. The HTBI primer set served for first-round RT-PCR of the TCR CDR3. TCRdb recomputed calls from the multiplex PCR reads with MiXCR, one row per CDR3 protein. Here the sample spans some 600,000 distinct CDR3 sequences, approximately 15% being singletons. Ten or more counts support this clonotype. This CDR3 comprises 14 residues. V shed 5 bases and J 0 bases; nucleotides not matched to a gene: 4. Germline V CDR1 and CDR2: DFQATT, SNEGSKA (reference sequence).

The chain uses TRBV20-1 and TRBJ2-3, with 8 bases aligning to TRBD2. The sequence derives from a woman between 25 and 40 years old with Graves' hyperthyroidism that later progressed to Graves' ophthalmopathy. Sequencing was performed on blood. The CDR3 nucleotides read TGCAGTGCTTTCCCTAGCGGGAGCACAGATACGCAGTATTTT. It translates to CSAFPSGSTDTQYF.